These 20 T cell receptor beta chains share one sample of origin, sequenced in a study of shared clonotypes between healthy human individuals. The method was immunoSEQ multiplex PCR; TCRdb's version includes in-frame clones alone and lacks a portion of them. The profile shows some 380,000 clones, around 96% of them singletons. Specimen: memory CD8+ T cells sorted from blood. Stated subset: CD45RO+ cells pooled with CCR7-negative TemRA cells. Every receptor here comes from a man aged 25 to 40 in good health.

The V call is TRBV19, the J call TRBJ1-3; 8 nucleotides align to TRBD1. Germline trimming cut 7 bases from V and 6 bases from J; bases unmatched to any gene: 20. The CDR3 has 18 residues. Germline V gene lookup returns CDR1 LNHDA and CDR2 SQIVND (reference sequence). This chain's CDR3 is CASTKIRPTRQGLNTIYF. CDR3 DNA: TGTGCCAGTACGAAGATTCGGCCGACGAGACAGGGGTTAAACACCATATATTTT.

The rearrangement uses TRBV14 and TRBJ1-2; possibly TRBD1 for D (6 bases). The CDR3 sequence is 17 residues long. Germline V gene lookup returns CDR1 SGHDN and CDR2 FVKESK. Trimming took 4 bases from V and 0 from J, leaving 18 bases between them. As DNA, the CDR3 is TGTGCCAGCAGCCCCACACAGGGTCGGTTGTCTAACTATGGCTACACCTTC. Protein: CASSPTQGRLSNYGYTF.

The chain is built from TRBV29-1 and TRBJ2-2; 8 bases align to TRBD1. Losses at the gene ends were 5 bases for V and 1 base for J; bases not matched to a gene: 3. The CDR3 has 14 residues. CDR1 and CDR2 (germline): SQVTM, ANQGSEA. The CDR3 region has the DNA TGCAGCGTTACACAGGGGGGGAACACCGGGGAGCTGTTTTTT. Residues: CSVTQGGNTGELFF.

The chain employs TRBV6-4 and TRBJ2-5, with unresolved D. Trimming removed 2 bases at V and 2 bases at J, with 12 bases between. Germline V gives CDR1 MRHNA, CDR2 SNTAGT. The CDR3 spans 15 residues. In DNA, the CDR3 is TGTGCCAGCAGTGACGATTTGGCAGATCAAGAGACCCAGTACTTC. The encoded protein is CASSDDLADQETQYF.

The chain recombines TRBV5-6 with TRBJ2-7; perhaps TRBD1 as D (6 bases). The CDR3 sequence is 14 residues long. The germline V gene encodes CDR1 SGHDT and CDR2 YYEEEE. V was trimmed by 2 bases and J by 6 bases, leaving 15 bases between them. The CDR3 coding sequence is TGTGCCAGCAGCTTATGGGCAGGGGAGATCGAGCAGTACTTC. This sequence encodes CASSLWAGEIEQYF.

V is TRBV2 and J is TRBJ2-1, with a tentative D call TRBD2 (8 bases). The germline V gene has CDR1 SNHLY and CDR2 FYNNEI. The CDR3 consists of 17 residues. The germline V and J ends were trimmed by 6 bases and 8 bases, with 26 bases remaining between them. This CDR3 reads CASRESKGLVTGHEQFF. In DNA form, the CDR3 reads TGTGCCAGCAGGGAATCTAAGGGACTAGTGACAGGGCATGAGCAGTTCTTC.

The rearrangement joins TRBV4-1 to TRBJ2-5, with 10 bases identical to TRBD2. Germline CDR1 is MGHRA and CDR2 is YSYEKL. V was pared by 2 bases and J by 2 bases, with 8 bases of the junction left unmatched. This CDR3 has 17 residues. CDR3: CASSQTGTSANQETQYF. DNA of the CDR3: TGCGCCAGCAGCCAAACCGGGACTAGCGCGAATCAAGAGACCCAGTACTTC.

The chain joins TRBV5-1 to TRBJ2-5; D remains ambiguous. Looked up from germline, CDR1 is SGHRS and CDR2 is YFSETQ. The CDR3 is made up of 12 amino acids. V lost 3 bases and J 3 bases, leaving 6 bases between the germline ends. The CDR3 protein is CASSSWEETQYF. As DNA, the CDR3 is TGCGCCAGCAGCTCCTGGGAAGAGACCCAGTACTTC.

J is TRBJ2-2 and V is TRBV6-6, with D hard to call. Germline V CDR1 and CDR2: MNHNY, SVGAGI (reference sequence). The CDR3 totals 14 residues. The germline V and J ends were trimmed by 7 bases and 4 bases, with 13 bases remaining between them. Here the CDR3 DNA reads TGTGCCAGCAAAGGATCGACCTTCACCGGGGAGCTGTTTTTT. Its protein product is CASKGSTFTGELFF.

The V and J genes are TRBV4-1 and TRBJ1-4, with no clear D. CDR1 is MGHRA, CDR2 YSYEKL, per germline. The CDR3 totals 12 residues. The germline V and J ends were trimmed by 6 bases and 8 bases, with 10 bases remaining between them. CDR3 amino acids: CASSNLLEKLFF. The DNA of the CDR3 is TGCGCCAGCAGTAATTTACTCGAAAAACTGTTTTTT.

J is TRBJ2-7 and V is TRBV5-4; 9 bases agree with TRBD2. Germline V CDR1 and CDR2: SGHNT, YYREEE (reference sequence). J gave up 5 bases and V 2 bases, and 5 bases lay outside the gene matches. The CDR3 totals 14 residues. CDR3 coding DNA: TGTGCCAGCAGCTTAGACGGGACTAGCAACGAGCAGTACTTC. It translates to CASSLDGTSNEQYF.

In this sample, this clone turned up once. The genes are TRBV10-2 and TRBJ2-1; weak D call: TRBD2 (6 bases). CDR3 length: 14 residues. The germline CDR1 and CDR2 sequences are WSHSY and SAAADI. V dropped 8 bases and J dropped 8 bases, with 19 bases sitting between them. CDR3 loop: CASPALPGVHEQFF. CDR3 sequence (DNA): TGCGCCAGCCCGGCCCTTCCGGGAGTCCATGAGCAGTTCTTC.

The chain uses TRBV30 and TRBJ1-1; D unclear. V was pared by 5 bases and J by 3 bases, with 7 bases between. Germline V gives CDR1 GTSNPN, CDR2 SVGIG (reference sequence). This CDR3 region has 11 residues. CDR3 amino acids: CAWSGYTEAFF. CDR3 coding DNA: TGTGCCTGGTCGGGTTACACTGAAGCTTTCTTT.

The chain links TRBV21-1 to TRBJ1-1; the D call in the table, TRBD1, was not verified against the DNA. TRBV21-1 is listed as a pseudogene. The CDR3 runs 13 residues. CDR3 DNA: TGTGCCAGCAGCAAAAAACAGGACACTGAAGCTTTCTTT. Protein product: CASSKKQDTEAFF.

The chain carries TRBV7-9 and TRBJ2-1; TRBD2 is a possible D gene (6 bases). The CDR3 loop spans 12 amino acids. Germline V gene sequence: CDR1 SEHNR, CDR2 FQNEAQ (reference sequence). Trimming removed 0 bases at V and 15 bases at J, with 12 bases between. The CDR3 region is CASSLAKAGTFF. CDR3 bases: TGTGCCAGCAGCTTAGCGAAGGCGGGGACGTTCTTC. The full variable domain, completed using reference TRBV7-9 and TRBJ2-1, is DTGVSQNPRHKITKRGQNVTFRCDPISEHNRLYWYRQTLGQGPEFLTYFQNEAQLEKSRLLSDRFSAERPKGSFSTLEIQRTEQGDSAMYLCASSLAKAGTFFGPGTRLTVL.

The V and J genes are TRBV28 and TRBJ2-7; D gene uncertain. The CDR3 extends over 14 amino acids. V was shortened by 1 base and J by 2 bases, with 9 bases between the two germline ends. CDR1 is MDHEN, CDR2 SYDVKM, per germline. CDR3 amino acids: CASSLFFRAYEQYF. The CDR3 DNA sequence: TGTGCCAGCAGTTTATTTTTCAGAGCCTACGAGCAGTACTTC.

The V gene is TRBV19, the J gene TRBJ1-1; D unclear. This CDR3 contains 14 residues. From germline, CDR1 is LNHDA and CDR2 SQIVND (reference sequence). Trimming took 3 bases from V and 1 from J, leaving 9 bases between them. CDR3 in DNA: TGTGCCAGTAGTATTATACTTACGAACACTGAAGCTTTCTTT. This translates into CASSIILTNTEAFF.

The chain carries TRBV9 and TRBJ2-5; D unresolved. The CDR3 consists of 16 residues. With 0 bases removed from V and 2 bases from J, the gap between germline ends came to 14 bases. Germline-derived CDR1 and CDR2 are SGDLS and YYNGEE. The CDR3 sequence: CASSVALGPAQETQYF. The CDR3 DNA sequence: TGTGCCAGCAGCGTAGCTCTTGGACCGGCACAAGAGACCCAGTACTTC.

The V call is TRBV9, the J call TRBJ2-1; 9 bases agree with TRBD2. J gave up 6 bases and V 4 bases, and 11 bases lay outside the gene matches. The CDR3 extends over 16 amino acids. Germline V lookup: CDR1 SGDLS, CDR2 YYNGEE. The CDR3 loop reads CASSPSTASGVNEQFF. CDR3 DNA sequence: TGTGCCAGCAGCCCGTCTACAGCTAGCGGGGTCAATGAGCAGTTCTTC. Based on the CDR3 plus reference TRBV9 and TRBJ2-1, the full variable domain is DSGVTQTPKHLITATGQRVTLRCSPRSGDLSVYWYQQSLDQGLQFLIQYYNGEERAKGNILERFSAQQFPDLHSELNLSSLELGDSALYFCASSPSTASGVNEQFFGPGTRLTVL.

The genes are TRBV11-1 and TRBJ2-7; D is perhaps TRBD2 (6 bases). Between the trimmed V and J ends, which lost 1 base and 2 bases, there was a span of 15 bases. This CDR3 comprises 16 residues. CDR1 is SGHAT and CDR2 is FQDESV in the germline V gene (reference sequence). In DNA form, the CDR3 reads TGTGCCAGCAGCTTAGGTGGAAGCGGGCATACCTACGAGCAGTACTTC. Translation: CASSLGGSGHTYEQYF.